This T cell receptor (beta chain) was found in a study of blood T cell repertoires in COVID-19. This CDR3 contains 16 residues. V was shortened by 2 bases and J by 0 bases, with 8 bases between the two germline ends. The germline gives CDR1 MNHNS, CDR2 SASEGT. As originally analysed: Reference gene primers were amplified, and this amplification served to estimate nucleated cell counts. Method: immunoSEQ multiplex PCR; TCRdb's copy keeps in-frame clones and lacks some. Clonal size and the V and J genes are those of that table, whereas D and trimming came from the DNA. The table shows 300,000 or so clones, with around four fifths occurring only once.

The chain employs TRBV6-1 and TRBJ1-6, with no clear D. The sequenced sample was peripheral blood. This clonotype was obtained from a woman between 50 and 59 years old with active or convalescent COVID-19. The CDR3 nucleotides are TGTGCCAGCAGTGAAACCATGAGCTCCTATAATTCACCCCTCCACTTT. Amino acids: CASSETMSSYNSPLHF.